This passage covers 28 T cell receptor beta chains from one sample sequenced in a study of T cells after yellow fever vaccination. Using its own MiXCR run on the 5' RACE reads, TCRdb lists one record per CDR3 protein. Of roughly 520,000 distinct CDR3 sequences detected, about a fifth appear once; the ten largest clones hold around 16%. This specimen consisted of PBMCs, obtained more than 20 days after the first yellow fever vaccination. The receptors were sampled from a man aged 18 to 29 who received the YFV17D yellow fever vaccine.

This clonotype turned up a few times. This rearrangement joins TRBV7-9 to TRBJ1-6, with D unclear. The CDR3 is 16 amino acids. The germline V gene has CDR1 SEHNR and CDR2 FQNEAQ (reference sequence). Trimming cost V 3 bases and J 9 bases, with 18 bases left between them. The CDR3: CASSFDGAGISSPLHF. CDR3 nucleotides: TGTGCCAGCAGCTTCGATGGTGCGGGCATTAGTTCACCCCTCCACTTT.

This clonotype was found many times. The chain has TRBV6-2 or TRBV6-3 and TRBJ1-1; D is unresolved. Trimming removed 0 bases from V and 6 bases from J, with 11 bases in between. The CDR3 runs to 14 residues. The germline V gene has CDR1 MNHEY and CDR2 SVGEGT. The DNA for the CDR3 is TGTGCCAGCAGTTACTCGTGGGGAACATCTGAAGCTTTCTTT. It yields the protein CASSYSWGTSEAFF.

This clonotype is a singleton in its sample. The chain links TRBV7-3 to TRBJ1-2; D is possibly TRBD1 (5 bases). Germline CDR1 is SGHTA and CDR2 is FQGTGA. Trimming stripped 5 bases from V and 9 bases from J, with 16 bases between. The CDR3 runs to 13 residues. The CDR3 region is CASSGIGARSYTF. DNA for the CDR3: TGTGCCAGCAGCGGGATAGGGGCGAGGAGCTACACCTTC.

The rearrangement uses TRBV7-2 and TRBJ2-1, with 7 bases identical to TRBD2. The CDR3 covers 14 residues. V was clipped by 3 bases and J by 5 bases; unmatched bases: 4. Germline CDR1 reads SGHTA; CDR2 reads FQGNSA. CDR3 sequence reads: CASSFNGGNNEQFF. The DNA for the CDR3 is TGTGCCAGCAGCTTTAACGGGGGGAACAATGAGCAGTTCTTC.

There are a few counts of this clonotype. The chain is built from TRBV4-1 and TRBJ2-1; 9 bases are shared with TRBD2. Germline V CDR1 and CDR2: MGHRA, YSYEKL. Trimming at V came to 4 bases and at J to 3 bases, leaving 4 bases not matched to a gene. CDR3 length equals 15 residues. CDR3: CASSLGLARYNEQFF. The CDR3 bases are TGCGCCAGCAGCCTGGGACTAGCACGCTACAATGAGCAGTTCTTC.

This clonotype was counted a few times. CDR3 nucleotides: TGTGCCAGCAGCTTGCCCGACTACCAGTCCCACAATGAGCAGTTCTTC. Residues: CASSLPDYQSHNEQFF. This chain connects TRBV5-6 to TRBJ2-1; a possible D gene is TRBD2 (5 bases). CDR1 is SGHDT, CDR2 YYEEEE, per germline. This CDR3 comprises 16 residues. The ends were cut back, 1 base at V and 5 bases at J, with 16 bases in the middle. Drawing the rest from reference TRBV5-6 and TRBJ2-1, the complete variable domain is DAGVTQSPTHLIKTRGQQVTLRCSPKSGHDTVSWYQQALGQGPQFIFQYYEEEERQRGNFPDRFSGHQFPNYSSELNVNALLLGDSALYLCASSLPDYQSHNEQFFGPGTRLTVL.

J is TRBJ2-5 and V is TRBV20-1; 9 nucleotides match TRBD2. The CDR3 is 15 amino acids. With 7 bases clipped from V and 1 base from J, the junction kept 10 bases outside the gene matches. Germline CDR1 and CDR2: DFQATT and SNEGSKA (reference sequence). The CDR3 spells CSGGQAGGAQETQYF. CDR3 nucleotide sequence: TGCAGTGGTGGCCAGGCGGGGGGGGCCCAAGAGACCCAGTACTTC.

The chain has TRBV7-2 and TRBJ1-4, with D unresolved. CDR1 and CDR2 (germline): SGHTA, FQGNSA. This CDR3 is 13 amino acids long. V lost 5 bases and J 5 bases, leaving 9 bases between the germline ends. For the CDR3, the DNA is TGTGCCAGCAGCCGGACGGGGAATGAAAAACTGTTTTTT. Its translation: CASSRTGNEKLFF.

This clonotype has more than one count but fewer than ten. V and J are TRBV5-4 and TRBJ1-5; no clear D gene. V was clipped by 6 bases and J by 2 bases, with 9 bases between them. Germline V gene lookup returns CDR1 SGHNT and CDR2 YYREEE (reference sequence). The CDR3 is made up of 13 amino acids. CDR3 loop: CASTLDGNQPQHF. CDR3 DNA: TGTGCCAGCACCCTGGATGGCAATCAGCCCCAGCATTTT.

This clonotype occurred once. A much larger clone sits a single nucleotide away, making a read error possible. V is TRBV6-4 and J is TRBJ2-3; possibly TRBD2 for D (7 bases). Germline assignment: CDR1 MRHNA and CDR2 SNTAGT. The length of the CDR3 is 15 residues. The CDR3 region has the DNA TGTGCCAGCAGTGACGAGGGGGGGGCCGCAGATACGCAGTGTTTT. Translation: CASSDEGGAADTQCF.

The chain combines TRBV7-2 with TRBJ1-5; D ambiguous. Per germline, CDR1 SGHTA and CDR2 FQGNSA. Deletions cut 1 base from V and 3 bases from J, with 10 bases between. CDR3 length equals 15 residues. The chain's CDR3 is CASSLVGWDNQPQHF. The CDR3 nucleotides are TGTGCCAGCAGCTTAGTTGGATGGGACAATCAGCCCCAGCATTTT. Filled out from reference TRBV7-2 and TRBJ1-5, the complete variable domain reads GAGVSQSPSNKVTEKGKDVELRCDPISGHTALYWYRQSLGQGLEFLIYFQGNSAPDKSGLPSDRFSAERTGGSVSTLTIQRTQQEDSAVYLCASSLVGWDNQPQHFGDGTRLSIL.

J is TRBJ2-7 and V is TRBV15; D perhaps matches TRBD2 (6 bases). There are 15 residues in the CDR3. Trimming left V 5 bases short and J 0 bases short, with 14 bases between. Germline V lookup: CDR1 LNHNV, CDR2 YYDKDF (reference sequence). CDR3 sequence: CATSPRRASSYEQYF. The CDR3 nucleotides are TGTGCCACCAGCCCCCGGAGGGCCAGCTCCTACGAGCAGTACTTC.

This rearrangement joins TRBV7-6 to TRBJ2-3; D is unresolved. Trimming cost V 7 bases and J 6 bases, with 17 bases left between them. The V gene's germline CDR1 is SGHVS and CDR2 FNYEAQ. CDR3 length: 14 amino acids. Here the CDR3 reads CASKALASTDTQYF. The CDR3 region has the DNA TGTGCCAGCAAAGCCCTCGCGTCCACGGATACGCAGTATTTT.

The CDR3 is CASSSPGTRRNNEQFF. CDR3 in DNA: TGTGCCAGCAGCTCCCCTGGGACCCGGCGAAACAATGAGCAGTTCTTC. The chain combines TRBV7-3 with TRBJ2-1; TRBD1 or TRBD2 may be the D gene (5 bases each). This CDR3 is built from 16 residues. Per the germline V gene, CDR1 is SGHTA and CDR2 is FQGTGA. V was trimmed by 4 bases and J by 5 bases, leaving 18 bases between them.

Here the CDR3 reads CSVVPRFAEAFF. CDR3 nucleotide sequence: TGCAGCGTTGTCCCGAGATTCGCTGAAGCTTTCTTT. This chain joins TRBV29-1 and TRBJ1-1; D uncertain. The V and J ends lost 4 bases and 6 bases respectively, with 12 bases between them. This CDR3 spans 12 amino acids. Germline V lookup: CDR1 SQVTM, CDR2 ANQGSEA.

This clonotype was detected only once. The chain couples TRBV6-1 to TRBJ1-1, with 7 nucleotides matching TRBD1. The CDR3 length is 15 residues. V lost 5 bases, J lost 7 bases, and 13 bases stayed unmatched. Per germline, CDR1 MNHNS and CDR2 SASEGT. The CDR3 sequence: CASSQLPISGGEAFF. The CDR3, as DNA: TGTGCCAGCAGTCAACTACCGATCTCAGGGGGTGAAGCTTTCTTT.

The V and J genes are TRBV30 and TRBJ1-4; the match to TRBD1 covers 8 bases. V trimming: 0 bases; J trimming: 0 bases; junction bases outside the gene matches: 3. Germline V gene sequence: CDR1 GTSNPN, CDR2 SVGIG (reference sequence). The CDR3 sequence is 16 residues long. CDR3 protein: CAWSVGTGATNEKLFF. As DNA, the CDR3 is TGTGCCTGGAGTGTAGGGACAGGTGCAACTAATGAAAAACTGTTTTTT.

The J gene is TRBJ2-3, the V gene TRBV29-1; D tentatively fits TRBD1 or TRBD2 (5 bases each). CDR3 length: 13 amino acids. CDR1 and CDR2 (germline): SQVTM, ANQGSEA. The CDR3 is CSFTGPQFDTQYF. DNA of the CDR3: TGCAGTTTCACGGGGCCACAGTTTGATACGCAGTATTTT.

The chain links TRBV4-3 to TRBJ1-3, with a weak D call TRBD1 (6 bases). Trimming took 3 bases from V and 2 from J, leaving 11 bases between them. Germline loops: CDR1 LGHNA, CDR2 YSLEER. This CDR3 spans 15 amino acids. The CDR3 here is CASSQTRTAGNTIYF. DNA for the CDR3: TGCGCCAGCAGCCAGACTCGGACAGCTGGAAACACCATATATTTT.

This clonotype was seen a few times. This chain joins TRBV4-3 and TRBJ2-5; 8 bases match TRBD2. V dropped 1 base and J dropped 4; count of bases not matched to a gene: 5. Germline CDR1 is LGHNA and CDR2 is YSLEER. The CDR3 is 15 residues long. For the CDR3, the DNA is TGCGCCAGCAGCCAAGTAGCGGGGCCCGGAGAGACCCAGTACTTC. This sequence encodes CASSQVAGPGETQYF.

A few counts support this clonotype. The V and J genes are TRBV5-6 and TRBJ1-3; unclear D gene. The CDR3 is 15 residues long. CDR1 and CDR2 from the germline V gene are SGHDT and YYEEEE. V dropped 1 base and J dropped 0 bases, with 8 bases sitting between them. The CDR3: CASSLYGSSGNTIYF. CDR3 nucleotides: TGTGCCAGCAGCTTGTACGGAAGCTCTGGAAACACCATATATTTT.

The count of this clonotype is one. The junction differs from germline at one of its ends, possibly a read error. The J gene is TRBJ2-5, the V gene TRBV7-7; TRBD2 matches at 8 bases. This CDR3 contains 15 residues. CDR1 SSHAT and CDR2 FNYEAQ come from the germline V gene (reference sequence). The CDR3 region has the DNA TGTGCTAGCAGCCATCACGGGGGGGCTAAAGAGACCCAGTACTTC. Translating gives CASSHHGGAKETQYF.

This chain uses TRBV5-1 with TRBJ2-7; TRBD1 aligns across 8 bases. Germline lookup yields CDR1 SGHRS and CDR2 YFSETQ. The CDR3 contains 13 residues. V was clipped by 0 bases and J by 6 bases; unmatched bases: 2. In DNA form, the CDR3 reads TGCGCCAGCAGCTTGGGACAGGGGCTCGAGCAGTACTTC. Protein sequence: CASSLGQGLEQYF.

This sequence joins TRBV18 and TRBJ1-3, with a weak D call TRBD1 (5 bases). Germline values: CDR1 KGHSH, CDR2 LQKENI. The CDR3 has 14 amino acids. V gave up 0 bases and J gave up 8 bases, with 11 bases separating them. The CDR3 sequence: CASSPPNQGYTIYF. The DNA of the CDR3 is TGTGCCAGCTCACCACCAAACCAGGGTTACACCATATATTTT.

The gene calls are TRBV25-1 and TRBJ1-4; D gene unclear. Germline lookup yields CDR1 MGHDK and CDR2 SYGVNS. Trimming took 7 bases from V and 4 from J, leaving 10 bases between them. The CDR3 length is 13 residues. As DNA, the CDR3 is TGTGCCAGCAATAGGGCCCATAATGAAAAACTGTTTTTT. Translation gives CASNRAHNEKLFF.

The chain is built from TRBV2 and TRBJ2-1; 9 bases map to TRBD2. This CDR3 has 15 residues. Germline values: CDR1 SNHLY, CDR2 FYNNEI. J was trimmed by 7 bases and V by 4 bases; bases with no gene match: 8. The CDR3 sequence is CASSVERGAGNEQFF. For the CDR3, the DNA is TGTGCCAGCAGTGTGGAGCGGGGGGCCGGGAATGAGCAGTTCTTC.

Only a few counts were recorded for this clonotype. The V and J genes are TRBV20-1 and TRBJ1-1; perhaps TRBD1 as D (6 bases). Per germline, CDR1 DFQATT and CDR2 SNEGSKA (reference sequence). This CDR3 is built from 13 residues. The CDR3 coding sequence is TGCAGACTCAAAAGGGGGGCTGGGACTGAAGCTTTCTTT. Amino acid sequence: CRLKRGAGTEAFF.

This chain links TRBV6-5 with TRBJ1-5; possible D gene TRBD1, 5 bases. Per germline, CDR1 MNHEY and CDR2 SVGAGI. This CDR3 contains 15 residues. Trimming left V 5 bases short and J 0 bases short, with 11 bases between. CDR3 in amino acids: CASSHDSYSNQPQHF. CDR3 bases: TGTGCCAGCAGTCACGACAGTTATAGCAATCAGCCCCAGCATTTT.